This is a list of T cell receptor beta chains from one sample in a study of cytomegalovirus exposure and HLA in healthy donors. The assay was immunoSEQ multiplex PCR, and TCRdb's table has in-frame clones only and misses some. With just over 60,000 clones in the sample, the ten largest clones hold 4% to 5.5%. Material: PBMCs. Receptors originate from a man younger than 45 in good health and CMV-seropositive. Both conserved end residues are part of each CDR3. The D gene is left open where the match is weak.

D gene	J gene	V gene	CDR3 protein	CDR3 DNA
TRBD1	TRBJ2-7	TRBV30	CAWTGQGMGEQYF	TGTGCCTGGACTGGACAGGGAATGGGGGAGCAGTACTTC
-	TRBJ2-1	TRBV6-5	CASSYSPPSSDNEQFF	TGTGCCAGCAGTTATTCCCCTCCGAGCTCCGACAATGAGCAGTTCTTC
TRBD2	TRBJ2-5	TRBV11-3	CASSSRLAAHVETQYF	TGTGCCAGCAGCTCTAGACTAGCGGCCCACGTTGAGACCCAGTACTTC
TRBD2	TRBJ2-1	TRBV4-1	CASSKRVAGSSYNEQFF	TGCGCCAGCAGCAAAAGGGTAGCGGGGTCCTCCTACAATGAGCAGTTCTTC
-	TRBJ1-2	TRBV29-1	CSVATYHRTQGGYTF	TGCAGCGTCGCTACTTACCATCGGACTCAGGGGGGCTACACCTTC
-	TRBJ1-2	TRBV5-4	CASSLAAGQNYGYTF	TGTGCCAGCAGCTTGGCGGCAGGACAAAACTATGGCTACACCTTC
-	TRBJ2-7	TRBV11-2	CASSQGGSYEQYF	TGTGCCAGCAGCCAGGGGGGCTCCTACGAGCAGTACTTC
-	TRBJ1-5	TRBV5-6	CASRRDSSNQPQHF	TGTGCCAGCAGACGGGACTCTAGCAATCAGCCCCAGCATTTT
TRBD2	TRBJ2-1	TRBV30	CAWITSGAGGEQFF	TGTGCCTGGATTACGAGCGGGGCCGGGGGTGAGCAGTTCTTC
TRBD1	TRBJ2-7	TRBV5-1	CASSLVGQTYEQYF	TGCGCCAGCAGCTTGGTGGGACAGACCTACGAGCAGTACTTC